One and the same sample provided the 28 T cell receptor beta chains below, sequenced in a study of Graves' ophthalmopathy and Graves' hyperthyroidism. Scientists amplified the TCR beta CDR3 regions from RNA transcripts. Second-round multiplex PCR came after a first-round RT-PCR that employed HTBI primers. TCRdb processed the multiplex PCR reads anew with MiXCR; each CDR3 protein has one entry. This table has about 400,000 distinct CDR3 sequences, around 17% appearing once. Sequenced sample: peripheral blood. The receptors come from a woman aged 18-35 years with Graves' ophthalmopathy.

This clonotype was recorded at least ten times. The chain uses TRBV27 and TRBJ2-6; TRBD1 agrees at 7 bases. The CDR3 loop spans 19 amino acids. V shed 4 bases and J 1 base; nucleotides not matched to a gene: 13. In germline, CDR1 is MNHEY, CDR2 SMNVEV (reference sequence). Here the CDR3 reads CASSSTLAGGPSGANVLTF. The CDR3 DNA is TGTGCCAGCAGTTCGACCCTAGCAGGGGGTCCTTCTGGGGCCAACGTCCTGACTTTC.

This rearrangement joins TRBV11-1 to TRBJ2-2; D is tentatively TRBD1 or TRBD2 (5 bases each). Germline V gene data show CDR1 as SGHAT and CDR2 as FQDESV (reference sequence). The CDR3 is made up of 17 amino acids. V lost 6 bases, J lost 2 bases, and 19 bases lay in between. The CDR3 sequence is CASRTESGAINTGELFF. The DNA for the CDR3 is TGTGCCAGCAGGACAGAAAGCGGAGCTATAAACACCGGGGAGCTGTTTTTT.

The table lists this clonotype with many counts. A much larger clone is a single base away; this may be a read error. The rearrangement uses TRBV5-6 and TRBJ1-1; D gene unclear. Germline CDR1 is SGHDT and CDR2 is YYEEEE. The CDR3 covers 11 residues. DNA for the CDR3: TGTGCCGGCAGCTTGGCCCAGGTAGCTTTCTTT. This sequence encodes CAGSLAQVAFF.

At least ten counts were recorded for this clonotype. J is TRBJ2-5 and V is TRBV19; D remains unclear. The V end was cut by 3 bases, the J end by 0 bases, with 8 bases between. Germline CDR1 reads LNHDA; CDR2 reads SQIVND (reference sequence). The CDR3 runs to 14 residues. CDR3 protein: CASSISPYQETQYF. The CDR3 coding sequence is TGTGCCAGTAGTATTTCTCCGTACCAAGAGACCCAGTACTTC.

This clonotype was counted ten times or more. The rearrangement uses TRBV6-1 and TRBJ1-1; D is ambiguous. V lost 4 bases to trimming and J lost 6 bases, with 12 bases between them. The CDR3 is made up of 13 amino acids. Germline CDR1 and CDR2: MNHNS and SASEGT. The DNA for the CDR3 is TGTGCCAGCAGTGCTCATAGGGTGGCTGAAGCTTTCTTT. This encodes CASSAHRVAEAFF.

This clonotype was recorded many times. The chain links TRBV7-2 to TRBJ2-5; possibly TRBD2 for D (7 bases). CDR3 length: 16 amino acids. Trimming took off 3 bases at V and 2 bases at J, with 16 bases between the two ends. Germline lookup yields CDR1 SGHTA and CDR2 FQGNSA. Here the CDR3 reads CASSLLGGGGQETQYF. Here the CDR3 DNA reads TGTGCCAGCAGCTTGTTGGGGGGCGGGGGACAAGAGACCCAGTACTTC.

J is TRBJ1-1 and V is TRBV12-3 or TRBV12-4, with D perhaps matching TRBD1 (5 bases). The V and J ends lost 10 bases and 4 bases respectively, with 19 bases between them. The CDR3 spans 14 residues. This CDR3 reads CATVLLSGTTEAFF. The CDR3, as DNA: TGTGCCACTGTCTTACTGTCAGGGACCACTGAAGCTTTCTTT.

This chain joins TRBV20-1 and TRBJ1-5; a weak D match, TRBD1 (5 bases). CDR1 is DFQATT, CDR2 SNEGSKA, per germline (reference sequence). Trimming took off 0 bases at V and 3 bases at J, with 15 bases between the two ends. The CDR3 has 16 amino acids. The CDR3 loop is CSARDIGEIDNQPQHF. CDR3 DNA sequence: TGCAGTGCTAGAGATATAGGGGAAATTGACAATCAGCCCCAGCATTTT.

The sample holds many counts of this clonotype. This chain links TRBV6-4 with TRBJ1-5; the match to TRBD1 covers 9 bases. The CDR3 loop spans 17 amino acids. CDR1 and CDR2 (germline): MRHNA, SNTAGT. J was trimmed by 4 bases and V by 6 bases; bases with no gene match: 13. This CDR3 is CASSAIGTGHSNQPQHF. CDR3 in DNA: TGTGCCAGCAGCGCCATAGGGACAGGGCACTCAAATCAGCCCCAGCATTTT.

This clonotype has at least ten counts. The V gene is TRBV29-1, the J gene TRBJ1-2; no clear D gene. Looked up from germline, CDR1 is SQVTM and CDR2 is ANQGSEA. The germline V and J ends were trimmed by 6 bases and 8 bases, with 19 bases remaining between them. The CDR3 spans 13 residues. Here the CDR3 DNA reads TGCAGCGTCGCTAAGGACGGGATTTCGGGCTACACCTTC. It encodes CSVAKDGISGYTF.

This clonotype was observed many times. The rearrangement uses TRBV19 and TRBJ2-7; TRBD1 agrees at 8 bases. The germline gives CDR1 LNHDA, CDR2 SQIVND (reference sequence). CDR3 length: 16 amino acids. Trimming took 6 bases from V and 1 from J; bases not matched to a gene: 11. Here the CDR3 reads CASSHQGQGLSYEQYF. The DNA of the CDR3 is TGTGCCAGTAGCCATCAAGGACAGGGACTTTCCTACGAGCAGTACTTC.

The table lists this clonotype with many counts. V usage is TRBV7-2 and J usage is TRBJ2-7; no clear D gene. CDR1 and CDR2 (germline): SGHTA, FQGNSA. This CDR3 has 15 residues. The ends were cut back, 1 base at V and 1 base at J, with 11 bases in the middle. The CDR3 spells CASSLGPVLSYEQYF. CDR3 sequence (DNA): TGTGCCAGCAGCTTAGGACCGGTGCTATCCTACGAGCAGTACTTC.

This clonotype was seen ten or more times. V gene TRBV12-3 or TRBV12-4 combines with J gene TRBJ1-5, with D unclear. The CDR3 totals 14 residues. V gave up 0 bases and J gave up 2 bases, with 5 bases separating them. The CDR3 sequence is CASSLASGNQPQHF. The DNA for the CDR3 is TGTGCCAGCAGTTTAGCCTCGGGCAATCAGCCCCAGCATTTT.

Many counts were recorded for this clonotype. The V and J genes are TRBV11-1 and TRBJ2-7; TRBD2 is a possible D gene (7 bases). CDR1 is SGHAT and CDR2 is FQDESV in the germline V gene (reference sequence). Deletions cut 3 bases from V and 1 base from J, with 16 bases between. The CDR3 is 16 amino acids. The DNA of the CDR3 is TGTGCCAGCAGCTTGCCCCCACAGGGAGGGTCCTACGAGCAGTACTTC. Translated, it gives CASSLPPQGGSYEQYF.

This clonotype was seen at least ten times. The V and J genes are TRBV27 and TRBJ1-1; 11 positions match TRBD1. Trimming removed 11 bases from V and 6 bases from J; junction bases left unmatched: 8. The V gene's germline CDR1 is MNHEY and CDR2 SMNVEV (reference sequence). The CDR3 is 13 residues long. The CDR3 loop is CASRGQGEAEAFF. CDR3 bases: TGTGCCTCTAGGGGACAGGGGGAGGCTGAAGCTTTCTTT.

This chain uses TRBV15 with TRBJ1-2; weak D call: TRBD1 (5 bases). CDR1 LNHNV and CDR2 YYDKDF come from the germline V gene (reference sequence). The CDR3 sequence is 13 residues long. Deletions cut 5 bases from V and 4 bases from J, with 11 bases between. CDR3 sequence: CATSLRDLYGYTF. The CDR3 region has the DNA TGTGCCACCAGCCTCCGGGACCTCTATGGCTACACCTTC.

This clonotype occurred many times. The V gene is TRBV9, the J gene TRBJ2-7; D perhaps matches TRBD1 (6 bases). V lost 6 bases and J lost 6, with 13 bases in between. The CDR3 totals 12 residues. Germline lookup yields CDR1 SGDLS and CDR2 YYNGEE. The CDR3, as DNA: TGTGCCAGCAACCTACAGGGCCCCGAGCAGTACTTC. This gives the protein CASNLQGPEQYF.

This clonotype was recorded at least ten times. CDR3 nucleotides: TGTGCCAGCAGTTTCGACCCGTCCGGGCAGGGTTTCTCCTACGAGCAGTACTTC. This codes for CASSFDPSGQGFSYEQYF. The chain employs TRBV28 and TRBJ2-7; possibly TRBD1 for D (5 bases). The CDR3 length is 18 residues. Germline V gene lookup returns CDR1 MDHEN and CDR2 SYDVKM. V was clipped by 3 bases and J by 0 bases, with 21 bases between them.

The rearrangement uses TRBV28 and TRBJ1-1; the D is unclear. The V gene lost 7 bases and the J gene lost 0 bases, with 18 bases spanning the gap. The CDR3 has 16 amino acids. CDR1 and CDR2 (germline): MDHEN, SYDVKM. CDR3 in DNA: TGTGCCAGCATCCAACCATCACAGTCCATGAACACTGAAGCTTTCTTT. This translates into CASIQPSQSMNTEAFF.

The V and J genes are TRBV19 and TRBJ2-7; D remains ambiguous. The CDR3 is 13 residues long. The V end lost 5 bases, the J end lost 1 base, and 9 bases lay between the germline ends. Germline V CDR1 and CDR2: LNHDA, SQIVND (reference sequence). The CDR3 loop is CASSARVSYEQYF. CDR3 sequence (DNA): TGTGCCAGTAGTGCACGGGTTTCCTACGAGCAGTACTTC.

This clonotype was observed at least ten times. This chain links TRBV7-9 with TRBJ2-7, with unresolved D. The CDR3 is 13 residues long. Between the trimmed V and J ends, which lost 1 base and 0 bases, there was a span of 4 bases. Germline V lookup: CDR1 SEHNR, CDR2 FQNEAQ (reference sequence). The chain's CDR3 is CASSLVNSYEQYF. The CDR3 DNA reads TGTGCCAGCAGCTTAGTTAACTCCTACGAGCAGTACTTC. The full variable domain, rest sourced from reference TRBV7-9 and TRBJ2-7, is DTGVSQNPRHKITKRGQNVTFRCDPISEHNRLYWYRQTLGQGPEFLTYFQNEAQLEKSRLLSDRFSAERPKGSFSTLEIQRTEQGDSAMYLCASSLVNSYEQYFGPGTRLTVT.

This clonotype has ten or more counts. The genes are TRBV29-1 and TRBJ1-1, with 7 bases aligning to TRBD1. The CDR3 length is 13 residues. V was clipped by 6 bases and J by 5 bases; unmatched bases: 9. CDR1 is SQVTM, CDR2 ANQGSEA, per germline. The CDR3 loop is CSVTDSGGTEAFF. CDR3 nucleotide sequence: TGCAGCGTGACCGACTCAGGGGGGACTGAAGCTTTCTTT.

There are many counts of this clonotype. This chain uses TRBV6-2 or TRBV6-3 with TRBJ1-2; no firm D call. CDR3 size: 13 residues. Trimming took off 6 bases at V and 5 bases at J, with 13 bases between the two ends. Germline CDR1 is MNHEY and CDR2 is SVGEGT. The CDR3 reads CASSLRGSYGYTF. The CDR3 DNA follows: TGTGCCAGCAGCCTGCGCGGGTCTTATGGCTACACCTTC.

In its sample, this clonotype was seen many times. CDR3 coding DNA: TGTGCCTGGAGTGGTCGCTTGGATCAGCCCCAGCATTTT. The encoded protein is CAWSGRLDQPQHF. This chain uses TRBV30 with TRBJ1-5; D is unclear. The CDR3 consists of 13 residues. The germline gives CDR1 GTSNPN, CDR2 SVGIG (reference sequence). V lost 1 base and J 5 bases, leaving 9 bases between the germline ends.

In this sample, this clonotype turned up many times. The chain carries TRBV27 and TRBJ1-1; D unresolved. V dropped 6 bases and J dropped 1 base, with 12 bases sitting between them. This CDR3 is 14 amino acids long. The germline V gene has CDR1 MNHEY and CDR2 SMNVEV (reference sequence). The CDR3 DNA follows: TGTGCCAGCAGGTTGGCAGGAGCGAACACTGAAGCTTTCTTT. Encoded protein: CASRLAGANTEAFF.

This clonotype was recorded at least ten times. J is TRBJ2-3 and V is TRBV6-2 or TRBV6-3, with TRBD2 matching 10 bases. Germline loops: CDR1 MNHEY, CDR2 SVGEGT. With 2 bases clipped from V and 1 base from J, the junction kept 9 bases outside the gene matches. The CDR3 length is 18 residues. The CDR3 here is CASSYTQASGSGTDTQYF. The DNA for the CDR3 is TGTGCCAGCAGTTACACTCAGGCTAGCGGGAGCGGCACAGATACGCAGTATTTT.

This clonotype was seen at least ten times. The V gene is TRBV6-1, the J gene TRBJ1-2, with TRBD1 matching over 9 bases. Trimming removed 1 base from V and 5 bases from J; junction bases left unmatched: 5. The CDR3 spans 15 residues. The V gene's germline CDR1 is MNHNS and CDR2 SASEGT. The CDR3 DNA reads TGTGCCAGCAGTGAAGAGGGGACAGGGAGTTATGGCTACACCTTC. This translates into CASSEEGTGSYGYTF.

This clonotype was seen at least ten times. The chain recombines TRBV28 with TRBJ2-7; TRBD1 matches 10 bases. The CDR3 runs to 16 residues. The V gene end was trimmed by 5 bases and the J gene end by 3 bases; junction bases not matched to a gene: 10. The germline V gene has CDR1 MDHEN and CDR2 SYDVKM. The DNA of the CDR3 is TGTGCCAGCAGTCTACCCGGGACAGGGGAGGGCTACGAGCAGTACTTC. Translated: CASSLPGTGEGYEQYF.